These 5 T cell receptor beta chains were sequenced from one sample in a study of cytotoxic CD8 clonotypes in ibrutinib-treated CLL. The method was immunoSEQ multiplex PCR; TCRdb's version includes in-frame clones alone and lacks a portion of them. The data hold roughly 180,000 clones, with about two thirds observed a single time. Sequences were derived from PBMCs, sampled after 24 months of ibrutinib treatment. The origin of the receptors is a human donor with chronic lymphocytic leukemia.

The chain recombines TRBV5-1 with TRBJ2-5; TRBD1 or TRBD2 may be the D gene (5 bases each). The end of the DNA is better explained by TRBJ2-7, so the J call may be wrong. This CDR3 has 14 residues. CDR1 and CDR2 (germline): SGHRS, YFSETQ. CDR3 DNA: TGCGCCAGCAGCACAGGACTGAAAATCTACGAGCAGTACTTC. This gives the protein CASSTGLKIYEQYF.

CDR3 amino acids: CASWRGGEDTQYF. The CDR3 DNA reads TGTGCCAGCTGGAGGGGGGGAGAGGATACGCAGTATTTT. The chain joins TRBV27 to TRBJ2-3; D possibly corresponds to TRBD2 (7 bases). There are 13 residues in the CDR3. The V end lost 8 bases, the J end lost 6 bases, and 15 bases lay between the germline ends. In germline, CDR1 is MNHEY, CDR2 SMNVEV (reference sequence).

The table lists this clone with a count of one. The chain carries TRBV5-1 and TRBJ2-4; 7 nucleotides match TRBD1. V dropped 0 bases and J dropped 1; count of bases not matched to a gene: 13. The CDR3 loop spans 19 amino acids. The germline V gene encodes CDR1 SGHRS and CDR2 YFSETQ. CDR3 sequence reads: CASSLDAGGTSGAKNIQYF. CDR3 DNA: TGCGCCAGCAGCTTGGATGCAGGGGGAACAAGTGGGGCCAAAAACATTCAGTACTTC.

The gene calls are TRBV7-9 and TRBJ2-4; 8 nucleotides align to TRBD2. V shed 1 base, J shed 2 bases, and the junction held 4 bases outside the gene matches. CDR3 length: 16 residues. The germline V gene has CDR1 SEHNR and CDR2 FQNEAQ (reference sequence). CDR3 nucleotides: TGTGCCAGCAGCTTAGGAGCGGGAGTGACCAAAAACATTCAGTACTTC. It yields the protein CASSLGAGVTKNIQYF.

The table lists this clone with a count of one. This sequence joins TRBV5-1 and TRBJ2-5; D gene ambiguous. The CDR3 has 14 residues. The V end was cut by 4 bases, the J end by 2 bases, with 12 bases between. CDR1 and CDR2 from the germline V gene are SGHRS and YFSETQ. The CDR3 DNA reads as TGCGCCAGCAGCCCGGGTGTAGTGCAAGAGACCCAGTACTTC. Its protein is CASSPGVVQETQYF.